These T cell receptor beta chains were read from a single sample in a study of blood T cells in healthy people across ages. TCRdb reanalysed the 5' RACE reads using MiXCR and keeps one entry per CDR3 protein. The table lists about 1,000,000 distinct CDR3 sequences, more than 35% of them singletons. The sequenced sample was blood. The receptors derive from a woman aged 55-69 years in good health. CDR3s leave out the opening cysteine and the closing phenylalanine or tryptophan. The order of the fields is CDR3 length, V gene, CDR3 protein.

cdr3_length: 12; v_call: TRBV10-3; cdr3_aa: AISERTGTYEQY
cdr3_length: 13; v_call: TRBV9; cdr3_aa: ASSVGDRGDYGYT
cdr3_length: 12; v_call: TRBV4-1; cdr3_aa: ASSQETLAYEQY
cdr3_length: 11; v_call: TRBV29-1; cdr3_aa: SAGTHSTDTQY
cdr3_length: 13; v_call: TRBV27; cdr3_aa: ASTTTRDRENGYT
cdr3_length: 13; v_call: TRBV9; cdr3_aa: ASSPRTSHSYEQY
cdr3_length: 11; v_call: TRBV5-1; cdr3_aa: ASSVVGGQTQY
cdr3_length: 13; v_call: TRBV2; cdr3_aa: ASSRTSGDTGELF
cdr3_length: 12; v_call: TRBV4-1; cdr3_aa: ASSQGLAALEQY
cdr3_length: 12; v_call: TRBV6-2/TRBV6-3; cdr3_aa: ASSYSGTGRTQY
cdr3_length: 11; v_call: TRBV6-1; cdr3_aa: ASSGLVRYEQY
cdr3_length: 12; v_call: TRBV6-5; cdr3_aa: ASLKGGSYNEQF
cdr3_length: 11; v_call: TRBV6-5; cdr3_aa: ASGPDSNQPQH
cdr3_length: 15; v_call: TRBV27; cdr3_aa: ASSLSGAGLAKNIQY
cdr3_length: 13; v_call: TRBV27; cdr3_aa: ASSLAREGWNEQF
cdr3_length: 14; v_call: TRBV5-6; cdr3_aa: ASSLGRDGPNTEAF
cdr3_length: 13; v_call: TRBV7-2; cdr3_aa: ASSLDSNSNTEAF
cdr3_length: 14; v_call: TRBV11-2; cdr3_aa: ASSLNGQGAGDEQY
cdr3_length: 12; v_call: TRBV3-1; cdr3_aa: ASSQEREIYEQY
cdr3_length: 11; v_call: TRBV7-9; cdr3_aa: ASSVVGAYEQY
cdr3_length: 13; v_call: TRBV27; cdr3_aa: ASRGPGGYNSPLH
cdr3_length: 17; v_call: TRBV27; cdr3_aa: ASSHSPGTDSSYNSPLH
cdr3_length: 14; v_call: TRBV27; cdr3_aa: ASRPGQGVGTGELF
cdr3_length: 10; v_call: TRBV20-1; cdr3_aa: SARDPPGDKF
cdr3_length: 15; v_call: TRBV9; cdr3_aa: ASSGRGAGRLTDTQY
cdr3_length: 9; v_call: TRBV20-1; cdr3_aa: SADRTFEQF
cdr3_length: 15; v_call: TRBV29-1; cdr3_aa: SVERLAGGLIADTQY
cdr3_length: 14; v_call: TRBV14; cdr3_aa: ASSQDWRQGSKTQY
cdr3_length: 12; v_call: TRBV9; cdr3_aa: ASSASGSLGEQF
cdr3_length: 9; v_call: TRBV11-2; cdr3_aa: ASSSRREQY
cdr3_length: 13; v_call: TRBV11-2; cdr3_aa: ASSLVGGYAYEQY
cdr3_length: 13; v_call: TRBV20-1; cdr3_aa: RALWRGPPHNEQF
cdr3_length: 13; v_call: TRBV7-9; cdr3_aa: ASSPKREGYNEQY
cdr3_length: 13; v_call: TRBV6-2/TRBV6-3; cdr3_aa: ASSSTRGTTWGQF
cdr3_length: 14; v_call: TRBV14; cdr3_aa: ASSQDSWTGKGPEF